This is a list of T cell receptor beta chains from one sample in a study of a mutant IDH1 vaccine in newly diagnosed glioma. TCRdb's table, derived via immunoSEQ multiplex PCR, lists solely in-frame clones and lacks some. The profile shows approximately 54,000 clones, approximately 80% of them singletons. This specimen consisted of PBMCs, obtained from a glioma patient treated with radiotherapy, temozolomide or both. These receptors were taken from a man aged 18 to 29 with glioma. Both conserved end residues are trimmed from each CDR3. The D gene is left open where the match is weak.

cdr3_aa v_call d_call
ASSLVLTSGNSGELF TRBV5-1 TRBD2
ASSSTGTEGGEQF TRBV5-4 .
ASSSPTRGYT TRBV6-5 .
ASSSSGFNEKLF TRBV7-9 .
ASSPSHWTGTGESYEQY TRBV4-2 TRBD1
ASKKEGPNEQF TRBV25-1 .
ASSLEIRETQY TRBV5-5 .
ASSLASGLDTEAF TRBV7-2 .
ASSGGVSGNTIY TRBV27 .
ASTTQGGYGYT TRBV5-6 TRBD1
ASSLTRDGHYEQY TRBV19 .